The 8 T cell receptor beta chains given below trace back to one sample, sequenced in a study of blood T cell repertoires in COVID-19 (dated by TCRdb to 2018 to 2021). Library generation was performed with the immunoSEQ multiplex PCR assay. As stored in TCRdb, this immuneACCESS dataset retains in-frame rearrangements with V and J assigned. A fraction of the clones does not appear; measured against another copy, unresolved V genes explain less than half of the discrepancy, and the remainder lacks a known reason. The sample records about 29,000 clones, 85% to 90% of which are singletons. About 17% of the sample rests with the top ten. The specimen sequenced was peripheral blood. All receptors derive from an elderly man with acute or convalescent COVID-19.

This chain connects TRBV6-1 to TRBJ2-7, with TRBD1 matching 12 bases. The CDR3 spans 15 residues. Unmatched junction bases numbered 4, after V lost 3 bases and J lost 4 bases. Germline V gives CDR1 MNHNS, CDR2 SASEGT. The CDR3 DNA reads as TGTGCCAGCAGTGAGGGGGGACAGGGGGCTTACGAGCAGTACTTC. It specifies CASSEGGQGAYEQYF.

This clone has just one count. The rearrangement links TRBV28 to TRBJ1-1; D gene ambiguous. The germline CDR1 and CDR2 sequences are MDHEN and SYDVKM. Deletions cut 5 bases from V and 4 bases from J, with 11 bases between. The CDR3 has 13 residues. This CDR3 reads CASSPRSLTEAFF. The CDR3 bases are TGTGCCAGCAGTCCCCGGTCTCTCACTGAAGCTTTCTTT. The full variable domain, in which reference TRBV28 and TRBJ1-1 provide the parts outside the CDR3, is DVKVTQSSRYLVKRTGEKVFLECVQDMDHENMFWYRQDPGLGLRLIYFSYDVKMKEKGDIPEGYSVSREKKERFSLILESASTNQTSMYLCASSPRSLTEAFFGQGTRLTVV.

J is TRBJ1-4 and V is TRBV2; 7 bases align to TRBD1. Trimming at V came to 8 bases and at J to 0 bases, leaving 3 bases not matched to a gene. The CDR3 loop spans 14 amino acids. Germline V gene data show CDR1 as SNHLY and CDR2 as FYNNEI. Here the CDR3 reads CASRDSSTNEKLFF. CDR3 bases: TGTGCCAGCCGGGACAGCTCAACTAATGAAAAACTGTTTTTT.

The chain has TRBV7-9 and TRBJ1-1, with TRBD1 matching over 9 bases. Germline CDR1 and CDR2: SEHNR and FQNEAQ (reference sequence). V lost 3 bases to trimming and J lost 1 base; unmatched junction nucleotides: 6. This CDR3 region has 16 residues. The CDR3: CASSLPRGQGNTEAFF. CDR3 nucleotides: TGTGCCAGCAGCTTGCCCAGGGGACAGGGGAACACTGAAGCTTTCTTT. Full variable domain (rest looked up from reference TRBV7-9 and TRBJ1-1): DTGVSQNPRHKITKRGQNVTFRCDPISEHNRLYWYRQTLGQGPEFLTYFQNEAQLEKSRLLSDRFSAERPKGSFSTLEIQRTEQGDSAMYLCASSLPRGQGNTEAFFGQGTRLTVV.

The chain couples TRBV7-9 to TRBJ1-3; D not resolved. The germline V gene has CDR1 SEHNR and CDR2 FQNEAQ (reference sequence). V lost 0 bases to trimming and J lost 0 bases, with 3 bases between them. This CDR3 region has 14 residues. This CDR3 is CASSLASSGNTIYF. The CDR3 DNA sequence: TGTGCCAGCAGCTTAGCCTCCTCTGGAAACACCATATATTTT.

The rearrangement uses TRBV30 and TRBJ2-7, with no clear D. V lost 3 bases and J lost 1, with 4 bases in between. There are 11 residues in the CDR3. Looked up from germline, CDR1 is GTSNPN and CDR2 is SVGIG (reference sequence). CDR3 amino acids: CAWRQSYEQYF. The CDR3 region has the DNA TGTGCCTGGAGACAGTCCTACGAGCAGTACTTC.

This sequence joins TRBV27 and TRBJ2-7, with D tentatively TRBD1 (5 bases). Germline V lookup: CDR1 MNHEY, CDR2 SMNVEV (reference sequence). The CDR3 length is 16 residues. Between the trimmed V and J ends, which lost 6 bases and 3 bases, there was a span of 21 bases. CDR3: CASSPIPDQGNYEQYF. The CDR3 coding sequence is TGTGCCAGCAGCCCCATCCCGGACCAGGGAAACTACGAGCAGTACTTC.

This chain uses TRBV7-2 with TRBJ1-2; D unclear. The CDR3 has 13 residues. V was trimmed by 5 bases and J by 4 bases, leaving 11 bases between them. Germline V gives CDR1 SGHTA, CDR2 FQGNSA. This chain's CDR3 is CASSTYGSYGYTF. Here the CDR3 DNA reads TGTGCCAGCAGCACTTACGGTTCCTATGGCTACACCTTC.